The following is a TCR beta chain sequence with its context. What it binds is not known. V lost 4 bases, J lost 4 bases, and 17 bases lay in between. CDR1 and CDR2 from the germline V gene are MNHEY and SMNVEV (reference sequence). CDR3 length: 15 residues. This record belongs to a study of shared clonotypes between healthy human individuals. Samples underwent the assay at deep level. Sorted-subset replicate PCRs used approximately 200 ng of genomic DNA. This amount corresponded to about 29,000 T cell genomes. Per the original methods: ImmunoSEQ gave junction-only sequences without quality scores, so filtering differed. Assay used: immunoSEQ multiplex PCR; TCRdb lists only in-frame clones, some missing. The V and J calls and clone size were taken over from that table, and D and trimming were inferred from the DNA. The sample yields roughly 2 million clones, about 95% seen once. Regarding the study as a whole: Sharing across four donors was highest in naive CD4 (around 5%) and lowest in memory CD8 (roughly 0.4%).

Only CD45RO-negative cells positively selected for CCR7 counted as naive CD8 cells, so terminally differentiated effector memory CD45RA+ cells were excluded. Sequencing used naive CD8+ T cells sorted from blood. This TCR derives from a man younger than 30 in good health. The rearrangement links TRBV27 to TRBJ2-7; the D gene is possibly TRBD1 (6 bases). CDR3 protein: CASSSTGMALYEQYF. CDR3 in DNA: TGTGCCAGCAGTTCAACAGGGATGGCTCTTTACGAGCAGTACTTC.